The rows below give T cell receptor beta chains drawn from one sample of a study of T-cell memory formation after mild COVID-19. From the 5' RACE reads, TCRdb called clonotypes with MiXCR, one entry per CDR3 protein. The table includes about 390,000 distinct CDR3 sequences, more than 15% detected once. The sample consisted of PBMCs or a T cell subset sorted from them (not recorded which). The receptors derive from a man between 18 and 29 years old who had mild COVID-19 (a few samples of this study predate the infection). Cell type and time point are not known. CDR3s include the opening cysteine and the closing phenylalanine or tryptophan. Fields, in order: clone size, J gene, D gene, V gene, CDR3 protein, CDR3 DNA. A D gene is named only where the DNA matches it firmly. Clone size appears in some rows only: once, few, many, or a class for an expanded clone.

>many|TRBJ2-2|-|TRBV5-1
CASTSGPGAFGELFF
TGCGCCAGCACCTCCGGTCCGGGGGCGTTCGGGGAGCTGTTTTTT
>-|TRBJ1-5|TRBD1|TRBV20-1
CSANMDRYSNQPQHF
TGCAGTGCTAACATGGACAGGTATAGCAATCAGCCCCAGCATTTT
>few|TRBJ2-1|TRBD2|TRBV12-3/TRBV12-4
CASSYGTSGYNEQFF
TGTGCCAGCTCTTACGGGACTAGCGGCTACAATGAGCAGTTCTTC
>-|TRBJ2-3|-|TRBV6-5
CASRASFPDTQYF
TGTGCCAGCAGGGCCTCGTTCCCAGATACGCAGTATTTT
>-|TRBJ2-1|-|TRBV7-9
CASSFPGPHNNEQFF
TGTGCCAGCAGCTTCCCGGGACCGCATAACAATGAGCAGTTCTTC
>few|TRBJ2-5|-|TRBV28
CASSPRRGGPQETQYF
TGTGCCAGCAGCCCCCGGAGGGGGGGACCCCAAGAGACCCAGTACTTC
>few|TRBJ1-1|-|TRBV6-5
CASSYRQMNTEAFF
TGTGCCAGCAGTTATAGACAGATGAACACTGAAGCTTTCTTT
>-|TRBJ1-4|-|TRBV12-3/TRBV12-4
CASGVQVGEKLFF
TGTGCCAGCGGGGTCCAGGTCGGTGAAAAACTGTTTTTT
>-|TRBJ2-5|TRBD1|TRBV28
CASSAPVGQVGTQYF
TGTGCCAGCAGCGCTCCGGTGGGACAGGTGGGGACCCAGTACTTC
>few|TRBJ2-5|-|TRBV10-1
CASSEFGTRSRETQYF
TGCGCCAGCAGTGAGTTCGGGACCAGAAGCCGGGAGACCCAGTACTTC
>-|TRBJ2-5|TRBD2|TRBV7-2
CASSQWTSGGAGETQYF
TGTGCCAGCAGCCAATGGACTAGCGGGGGGGCGGGGGAGACCCAGTACTTC
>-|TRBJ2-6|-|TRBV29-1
CSVRPSGANVLTF
TGCAGCGTGAGGCCCTCTGGGGCCAACGTCCTGACTTTC
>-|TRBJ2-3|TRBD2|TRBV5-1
CASTLAGADTQYF
TGCGCCAGCACCCTGGCGGGAGCAGATACGCAGTATTTT
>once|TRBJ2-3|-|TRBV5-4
CASSLEGLRTDTQYF
TGTGCCAGCAGCTTGGAGGGACTTCGCACAGATACGCAGTATTTT
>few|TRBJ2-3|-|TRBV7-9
CASSAGTQSTDTQYF
TGTGCCAGCAGCGCGGGGACCCAGAGCACAGATACGCAGTATTTT
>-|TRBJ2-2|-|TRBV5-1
CASSLTDSGTGELFF
TGCGCCAGCAGCCTGACAGATTCGGGGACCGGGGAGCTGTTTTTT
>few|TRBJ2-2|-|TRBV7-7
CASSLGRGNTGELFF
TGTGCTAGCAGCTTAGGCAGGGGGAACACCGGGGAGCTGTTTTTT
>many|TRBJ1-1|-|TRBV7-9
CASSLALAGAYTEAFF
TGTGCCAGCAGCTTAGCGCTAGCAGGGGCCTACACTGAAGCTTTCTTT
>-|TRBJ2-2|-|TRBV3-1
CASSLWQNTGELFF
TGTGCCAGCAGCCTTTGGCAGAACACCGGGGAGCTGTTTTTT
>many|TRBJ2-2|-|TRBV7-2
CASSSRGSTGELFF
TGTGCCAGCAGCTCGCGGGGAAGTACCGGGGAGCTGTTTTTT
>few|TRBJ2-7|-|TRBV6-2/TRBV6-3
CASSYSLQGSTYEQYF
TGTGCCAGCAGTTACTCGCTGCAGGGATCGACCTACGAGCAGTACTTC
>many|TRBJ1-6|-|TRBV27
CASSSRGSSYNSPLHF
TGTGCCAGCAGTTCCCGGGGAAGCTCCTATAATTCACCCCTCCACTTT
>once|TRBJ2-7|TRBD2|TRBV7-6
CATDSGTRGHEQYF
TGTGCCACGGATTCCGGGACTAGAGGTCACGAGCAGTACTTC
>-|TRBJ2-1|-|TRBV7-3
CASSSEAGKQFF
TGTGCCAGCAGCTCGGAGGCGGGTAAGCAGTTCTTC
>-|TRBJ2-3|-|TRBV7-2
CASSLDNRAPGTQYF
TGTGCCAGCAGCTTAGACAACCGGGCCCCAGGTACGCAGTATTTT
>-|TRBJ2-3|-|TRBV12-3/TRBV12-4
CASSFRLDTDTQYF
TGTGCCAGCAGTTTTCGACTGGACACAGATACGCAGTATTTT
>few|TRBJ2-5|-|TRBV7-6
CASSMGLTYQETQYF
TGTGCCAGCAGCATGGGACTGACGTACCAAGAGACCCAGTACTTC
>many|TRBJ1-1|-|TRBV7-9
CASSYPGHLNTEAFF
TGTGCCAGCAGCTACCCAGGACACCTGAACACTGAAGCTTTCTTT
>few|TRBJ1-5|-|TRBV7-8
CASSSRGVGNQPQHF
TGTGCCAGCAGCAGTAGGGGGGTCGGGAATCAGCCCCAGCATTTT
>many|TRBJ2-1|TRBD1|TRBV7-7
CASSPQGTVNEQFF
TGTGCTAGCAGCCCCCAAGGGACAGTCAATGAGCAGTTCTTC
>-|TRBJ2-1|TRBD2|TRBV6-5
CASSPRIAGDEQFF
TGTGCCAGCAGCCCTCGAATAGCGGGGGATGAGCAGTTCTTC
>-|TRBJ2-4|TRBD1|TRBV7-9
CASSPRQGLAKNIQYF
TGTGCCAGCAGCCCTAGACAGGGTCTAGCCAAAAACATTCAGTACTTC
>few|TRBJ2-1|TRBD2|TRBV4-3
CASSQGDYSYNEQFF
TGCGCCAGCAGCCAAGGGGACTACTCCTACAATGAGCAGTTCTTC
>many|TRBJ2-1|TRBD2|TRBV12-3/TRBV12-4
CASSPTGLAGGYYNEQFF
TGTGCCAGCAGTCCCACGGGACTAGCGGGGGGGTACTACAATGAGCAGTTCTTC
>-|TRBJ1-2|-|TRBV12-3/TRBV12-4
CASSLGGVSYTF
TGTGCCAGCAGTCTGGGGGGGGTAAGCTACACCTTC
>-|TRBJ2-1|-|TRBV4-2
CASSQEGAGAVYNEQFF
TGTGCCAGCAGCCAAGAGGGGGCGGGGGCCGTCTACAATGAGCAGTTCTTC
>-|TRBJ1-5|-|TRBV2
CASTTIPGPQHF
TGTGCCAGCACTACTATTCCGGGGCCCCAGCATTTT
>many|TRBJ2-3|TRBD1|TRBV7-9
CASSATGTGSDTQYF
TGTGCCAGCAGCGCAACCGGGACAGGGTCAGATACGCAGTATTTT
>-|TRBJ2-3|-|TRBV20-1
CSAGAQDTQYF
TGCAGTGCTGGCGCTCAAGATACGCAGTATTTT
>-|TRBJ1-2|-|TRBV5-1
CASRPFPLGYGYTF
TGCGCCAGCAGACCCTTCCCTCTCGGCTATGGCTACACCTTC
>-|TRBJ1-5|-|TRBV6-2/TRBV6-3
CASMFGGQSNQPQHF
TGTGCCAGCATGTTTGGGGGTCAAAGCAATCAGCCCCAGCATTTT
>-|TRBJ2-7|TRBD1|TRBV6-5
CASSYSPDRGHEQYF
TGTGCCAGCAGTTACTCTCCGGACAGGGGTCACGAGCAGTACTTC
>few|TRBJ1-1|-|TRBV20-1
CSAKSADLNTEAFF
TGCAGTGCCAAGAGTGCAGATCTGAACACTGAAGCTTTCTTT
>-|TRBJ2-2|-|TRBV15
CATSREGRWNTGELFF
TGTGCCACCAGCAGAGAGGGGCGGTGGAACACCGGGGAGCTGTTTTTT
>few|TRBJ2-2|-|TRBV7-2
CASSQNSPGELFF
TGTGCCAGCAGCCAAAATTCACCCGGGGAGCTGTTTTTT
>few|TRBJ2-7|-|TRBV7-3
CASSLGPGVEQYF
TGTGCCAGCAGCTTGGGCCCAGGGGTCGAGCAGTACTTC
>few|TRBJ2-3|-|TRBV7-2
CASSPQTGSTDTQYF
TGTGCCAGCAGCCCTCAGACAGGTAGCACAGATACGCAGTATTTT
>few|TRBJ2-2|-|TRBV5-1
CASSAGSNTGELFF
TGCGCCAGCAGCGCGGGGAGTAACACCGGGGAGCTGTTTTTT
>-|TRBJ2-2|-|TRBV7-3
CASSLGGIPNTGELFF
TGTGCCAGCAGCTTAGGGGGAATTCCCAACACCGGGGAGCTGTTTTTT
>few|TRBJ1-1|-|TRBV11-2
CASSLPDPLGAFF
TGTGCCAGCAGCTTACCAGACCCGCTGGGAGCTTTCTTT